Following are 4 T cell receptor beta chains from one sample sequenced in a study of post-analysis software for immune sequencing data. These receptors have no known antigen. cDNA libraries of TCR beta carried unique molecular identifiers. Each CDR3 protein is one row after TCRdb ran MiXCR on the PCR reads. The sample has over 250,000 distinct CDR3 sequences; 36% are singletons. Study results and limitations: Higher frequency in patients than in controls was seen for roughly 5 TRBV segments, with TRBV5-6, TRBV5-1 and TRBV20-1 among them.

The sequenced material came from blood. All receptors come from a girl under 18 with multiple sclerosis.

This clonotype was recorded many times. The chain links TRBV5-5 to TRBJ2-1; 10 bases align to TRBD2. CDR1 SGHKS and CDR2 YYEKEE come from the germline V gene (reference sequence). The CDR3 is 16 residues long. The V gene end was trimmed by 5 bases and the J gene end by 5 bases; junction bases not matched to a gene: 10. Here the CDR3 DNA reads TGTGCCAGCAGATTATATAGCGGGGGGCTCGACAATGAGCAGTTCTTC. Its protein is CASRLYSGGLDNEQFF. The full variable domain, in which reference TRBV5-5 and TRBJ2-1 provide the parts outside the CDR3, is DAGVTQSPTHLIKTRGQQVTLRCSPISGHKSVSWYQQVLGQGPQFIFQYYEKEERGRGNFPDRFSARQFPNYSSELNVNALLLGDSALYLCASRLYSGGLDNEQFFGPGTRLTVL.

A remark on this clonotype: This could be a read error, since a much larger clone is one nucleotide away. The chain joins TRBV15 to TRBJ2-5; D unclear. The CDR3 runs 13 residues. Per the germline V gene, CDR1 is LNHNV and CDR2 is YYDKDF (reference sequence). V dropped 3 bases and J dropped 11 bases, with 16 bases sitting between them. The CDR3 is CATSSDDWNEQYF. The CDR3 nucleotides are TGTGCCACCAGCAGTGACGACTGGAATGAGCAGTACTTC.

This clonotype was observed many times. This rearrangement joins TRBV10-1 to TRBJ2-5, with TRBD2 identical over 10 bases. The CDR3 consists of 14 residues. V lost 2 bases, J lost 5 bases, and 2 bases stayed unmatched. CDR1 WNHNN and CDR2 SYGVQD come from the germline V gene (reference sequence). The CDR3 coding sequence is TGCGCCAGCAGTGAGAGCGGGGGGGCCGAGACCCAGTACTTC. Translation: CASSESGGAETQYF.

This clonotype was observed many times. The rearrangement joins TRBV7-3 to TRBJ2-1; D is possibly TRBD1 (6 bases). Trimming removed 5 bases at V and 7 bases at J, with 12 bases between. Germline loops: CDR1 SGHTA, CDR2 FQGTGA. The CDR3 extends over 13 amino acids. CDR3 amino acids: CASSQNRENEQFF. The CDR3 coding sequence is TGTGCCAGCAGCCAAAACAGGGAGAATGAGCAGTTCTTC.